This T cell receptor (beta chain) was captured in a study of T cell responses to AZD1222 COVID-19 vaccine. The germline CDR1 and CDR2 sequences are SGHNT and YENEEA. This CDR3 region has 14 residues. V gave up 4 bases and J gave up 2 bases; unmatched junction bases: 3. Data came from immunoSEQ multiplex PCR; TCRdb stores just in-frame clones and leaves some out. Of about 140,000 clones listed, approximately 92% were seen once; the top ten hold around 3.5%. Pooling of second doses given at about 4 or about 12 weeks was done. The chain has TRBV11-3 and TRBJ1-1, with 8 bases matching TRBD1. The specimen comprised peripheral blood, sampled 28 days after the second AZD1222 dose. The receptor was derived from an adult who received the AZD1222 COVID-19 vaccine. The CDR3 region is CASSSGTGNTEAFF. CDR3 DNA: TGTGCCAGCAGCTCAGGGACAGGTAACACTGAAGCTTTCTTT.